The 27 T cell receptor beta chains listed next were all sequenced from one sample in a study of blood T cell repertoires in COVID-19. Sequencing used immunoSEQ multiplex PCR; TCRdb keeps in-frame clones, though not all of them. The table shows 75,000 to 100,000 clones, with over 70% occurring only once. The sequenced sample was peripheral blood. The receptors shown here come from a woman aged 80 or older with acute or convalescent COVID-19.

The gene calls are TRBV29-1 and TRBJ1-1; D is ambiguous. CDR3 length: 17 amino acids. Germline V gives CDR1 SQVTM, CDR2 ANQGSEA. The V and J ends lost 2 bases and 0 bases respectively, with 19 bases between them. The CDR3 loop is CSVEIPRCAGMNTEAFF. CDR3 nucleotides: TGCAGCGTTGAAATCCCCAGGTGTGCGGGGATGAACACTGAAGCTTTCTTT.

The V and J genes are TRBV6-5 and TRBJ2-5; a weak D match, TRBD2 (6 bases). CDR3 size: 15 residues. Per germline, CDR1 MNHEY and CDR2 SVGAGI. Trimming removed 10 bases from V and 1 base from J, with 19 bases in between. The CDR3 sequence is CATPKNRDSQETQYF. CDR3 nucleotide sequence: TGTGCCACCCCGAAGAACCGGGACTCCCAAGAGACCCAGTACTTC.

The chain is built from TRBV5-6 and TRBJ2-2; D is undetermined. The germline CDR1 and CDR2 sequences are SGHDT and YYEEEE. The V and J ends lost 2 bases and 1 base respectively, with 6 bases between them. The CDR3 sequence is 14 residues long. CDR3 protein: CASSLLLNTGELFF. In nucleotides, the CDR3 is TGTGCCAGCAGCTTATTATTGAACACCGGGGAGCTGTTTTTT.

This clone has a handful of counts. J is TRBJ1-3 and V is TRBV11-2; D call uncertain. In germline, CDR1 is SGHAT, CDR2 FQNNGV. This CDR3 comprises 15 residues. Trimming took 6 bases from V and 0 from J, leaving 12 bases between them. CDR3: CASSPQLTSGNTIYF. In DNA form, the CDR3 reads TGTGCCAGCAGTCCACAGCTAACCTCTGGAAACACCATATATTTT.

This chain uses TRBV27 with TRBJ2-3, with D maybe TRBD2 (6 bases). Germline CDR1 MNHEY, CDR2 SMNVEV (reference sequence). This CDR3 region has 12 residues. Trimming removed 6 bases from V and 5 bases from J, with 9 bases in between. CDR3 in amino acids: CASRAGIDTQYF. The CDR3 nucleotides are TGTGCCAGCAGGGCGGGGATAGATACGCAGTATTTT.

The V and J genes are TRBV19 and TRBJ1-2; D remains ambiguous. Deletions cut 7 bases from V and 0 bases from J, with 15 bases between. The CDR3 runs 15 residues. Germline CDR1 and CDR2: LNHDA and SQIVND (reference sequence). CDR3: CASKTTGASNYGYTF. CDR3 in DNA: TGTGCCAGTAAGACTACGGGAGCTTCTAACTATGGCTACACCTTC.

The CDR3 DNA reads TGCGCCAGCAGCCAAGGCAGCGGGGGGGCCAGGAACATTCAGTACTTC. Residues: CASSQGSGGARNIQYF. J is TRBJ2-4 and V is TRBV4-1; 10 bases agree with TRBD2. J was trimmed by 7 bases and V by 1 base; bases with no gene match: 7. Per the germline V gene, CDR1 is MGHRA and CDR2 is YSYEKL. The CDR3 extends over 16 amino acids.

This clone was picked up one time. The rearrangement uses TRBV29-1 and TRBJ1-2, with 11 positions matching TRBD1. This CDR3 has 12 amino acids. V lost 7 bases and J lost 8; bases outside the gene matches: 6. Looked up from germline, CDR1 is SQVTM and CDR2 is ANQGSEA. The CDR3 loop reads CSAGTGGHGYTF. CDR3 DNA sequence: TGCAGCGCAGGGACAGGGGGTCACGGCTACACCTTC.

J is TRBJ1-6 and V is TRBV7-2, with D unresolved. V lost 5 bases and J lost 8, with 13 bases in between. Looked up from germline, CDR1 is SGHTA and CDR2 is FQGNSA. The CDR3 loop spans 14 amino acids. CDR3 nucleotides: TGTGCCAGCAGCCCCAGATCGCGGTATTCACCCCTCCACTTT. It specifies CASSPRSRYSPLHF.

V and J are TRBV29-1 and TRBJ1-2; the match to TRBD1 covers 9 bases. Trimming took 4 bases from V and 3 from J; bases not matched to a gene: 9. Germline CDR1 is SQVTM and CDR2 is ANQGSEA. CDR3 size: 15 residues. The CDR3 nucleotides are TGCAGCGTTGCCCCGGGACAGGGTTCGGACTATGGCTACACCTTC. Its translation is CSVAPGQGSDYGYTF.

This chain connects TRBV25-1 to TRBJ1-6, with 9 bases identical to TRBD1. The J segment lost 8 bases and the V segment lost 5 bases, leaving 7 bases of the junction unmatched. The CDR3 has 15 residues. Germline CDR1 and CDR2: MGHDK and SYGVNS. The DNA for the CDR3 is TGTGCCAGCAGTCCCCGGGACAGGGATCATTCACCCCTCCACTTT. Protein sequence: CASSPRDRDHSPLHF.

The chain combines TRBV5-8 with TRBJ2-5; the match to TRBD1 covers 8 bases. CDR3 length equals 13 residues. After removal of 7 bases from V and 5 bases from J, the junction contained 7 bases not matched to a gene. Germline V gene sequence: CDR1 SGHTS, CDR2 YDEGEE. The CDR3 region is CASGARGRETQYF. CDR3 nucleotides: TGTGCCAGCGGTGCCAGGGGGCGGGAGACCCAGTACTTC.

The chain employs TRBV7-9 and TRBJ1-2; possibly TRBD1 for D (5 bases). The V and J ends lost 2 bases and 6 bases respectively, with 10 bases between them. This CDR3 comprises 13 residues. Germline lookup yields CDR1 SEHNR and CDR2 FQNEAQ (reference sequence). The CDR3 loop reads CASSLWGSHGYTF. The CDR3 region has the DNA TGTGCCAGCAGCTTATGGGGCTCCCATGGCTACACCTTC.

The CDR3 spells CASSTRGGANVLTF. In nucleotides, the CDR3 is TGTGCCAGTAGTACCAGGGGAGGGGCCAACGTCCTGACTTTC. The rearrangement joins TRBV19 to TRBJ2-6; possibly TRBD1 for D (6 bases). The CDR3 totals 14 residues. Germline lookup yields CDR1 LNHDA and CDR2 SQIVND (reference sequence). Trimming cost V 4 bases and J 4 bases, with 8 bases left between them. Looking up the rest from reference TRBV19 and TRBJ2-6 gives the full variable domain: DGGITQSPKYLFRKEGQNVTLSCEQNLNHDAMYWYRQDPGQGLRLIYYSQIVNDFQKGDIAEGYSVSREKKESFPLTVTSAQKNPTAFYLCASSTRGGANVLTFGAGSRLTVL.

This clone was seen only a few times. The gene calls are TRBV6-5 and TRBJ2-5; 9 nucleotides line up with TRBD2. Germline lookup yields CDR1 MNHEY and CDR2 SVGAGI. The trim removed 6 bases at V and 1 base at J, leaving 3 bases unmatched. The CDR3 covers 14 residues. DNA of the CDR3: TGTGCCAGCAGGCGGGGGGGAGCCCAAGAGACCCAGTACTTC. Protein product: CASRRGGAQETQYF.

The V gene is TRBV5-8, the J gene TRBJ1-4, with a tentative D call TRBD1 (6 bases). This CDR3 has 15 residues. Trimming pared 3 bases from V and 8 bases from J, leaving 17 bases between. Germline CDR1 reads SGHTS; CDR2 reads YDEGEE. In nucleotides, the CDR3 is TGTGCCAGCAGCTCCCGGGACAAGGGCCGGGAAAAACTGTTTTTT. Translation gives CASSSRDKGREKLFF.

The CDR3 is CASSLGTGGSTDTQYF. Written as DNA, the CDR3 is TGTGCCAGCAGCTTGGGTACGGGGGGGAGCACAGATACGCAGTATTTT. V and J are TRBV5-5 and TRBJ2-3; the match to TRBD2 covers 8 bases. Germline trimming cut 0 bases from V and 0 bases from J; bases unmatched to any gene: 3. This CDR3 region has 16 residues. In germline, CDR1 is SGHKS, CDR2 YYEKEE (reference sequence).

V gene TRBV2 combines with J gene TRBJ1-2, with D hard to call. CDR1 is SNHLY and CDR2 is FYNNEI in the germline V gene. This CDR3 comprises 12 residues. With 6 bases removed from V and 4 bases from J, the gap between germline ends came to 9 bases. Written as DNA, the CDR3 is TGTGCCAGCAGGGCAAACAGCTATGGCTACACCTTC. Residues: CASRANSYGYTF.

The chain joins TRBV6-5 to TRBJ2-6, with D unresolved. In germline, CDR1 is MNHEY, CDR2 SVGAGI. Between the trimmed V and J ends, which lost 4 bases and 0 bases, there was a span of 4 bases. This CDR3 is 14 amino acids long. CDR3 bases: TGTGCCAGCAGTTCCGTCTCTGGGGCCAACGTCCTGACTTTC. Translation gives CASSSVSGANVLTF.

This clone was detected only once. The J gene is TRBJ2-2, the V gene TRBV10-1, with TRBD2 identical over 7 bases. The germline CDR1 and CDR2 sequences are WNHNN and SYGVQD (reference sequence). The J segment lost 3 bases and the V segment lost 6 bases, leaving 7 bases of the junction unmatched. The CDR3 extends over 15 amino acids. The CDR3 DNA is TGCGCCAGCAGACCCGGGGGGTTCGACACCGGGGAGCTGTTTTTT. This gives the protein CASRPGGFDTGELFF.

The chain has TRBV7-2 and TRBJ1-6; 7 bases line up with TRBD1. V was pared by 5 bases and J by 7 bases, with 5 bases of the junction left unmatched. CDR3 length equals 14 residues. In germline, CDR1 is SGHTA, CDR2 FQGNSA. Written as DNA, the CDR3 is TGTGCCAGCAGCCCCGGGACAGCAAATTCACCCCTCCACTTT. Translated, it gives CASSPGTANSPLHF.

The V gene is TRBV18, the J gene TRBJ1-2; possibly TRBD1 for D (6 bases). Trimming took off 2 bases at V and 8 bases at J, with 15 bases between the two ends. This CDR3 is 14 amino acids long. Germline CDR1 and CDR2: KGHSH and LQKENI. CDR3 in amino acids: CASSPIQGIQGYTF. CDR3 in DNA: TGTGCCAGCTCACCAATACAGGGAATTCAAGGCTACACCTTC. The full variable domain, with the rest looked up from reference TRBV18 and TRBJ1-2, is NAGVMQNPRHLVRRRGQEARLRCSPMKGHSHVYWYRQLPEEGLKFMVYLQKENIIDESGMPKERFSAEFPKEGPSILRIQQVVRGDSAAYFCASSPIQGIQGYTFGSGTRLTVV.

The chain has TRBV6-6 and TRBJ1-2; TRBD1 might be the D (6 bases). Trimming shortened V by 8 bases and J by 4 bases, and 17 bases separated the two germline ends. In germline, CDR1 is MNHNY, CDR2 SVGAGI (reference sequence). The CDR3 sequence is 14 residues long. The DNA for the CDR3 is TGTGCCAGCCAAATCCGGACAGCCTCCTATGGCTACACCTTC. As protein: CASQIRTASYGYTF.

CDR3 residues: CASIQQGTGANVLTF. DNA for the CDR3: TGTGCCAGCATCCAACAGGGTACTGGGGCCAACGTCCTGACTTTC. The rearrangement links TRBV6-5 to TRBJ2-6; D is perhaps TRBD1 (6 bases). V lost 7 bases to trimming and J lost 2 bases, with 12 bases between them. The germline V gene has CDR1 MNHEY and CDR2 SVGAGI. The CDR3 extends over 15 amino acids.

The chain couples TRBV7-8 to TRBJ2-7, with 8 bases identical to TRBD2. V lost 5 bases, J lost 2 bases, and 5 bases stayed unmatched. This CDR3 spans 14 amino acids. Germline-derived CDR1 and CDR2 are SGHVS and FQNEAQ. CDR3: CASSPTSAAYEQYV. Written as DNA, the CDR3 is TGTGCCAGCAGCCCGACTAGCGCGGCCTACGAGCAGTACGTC.

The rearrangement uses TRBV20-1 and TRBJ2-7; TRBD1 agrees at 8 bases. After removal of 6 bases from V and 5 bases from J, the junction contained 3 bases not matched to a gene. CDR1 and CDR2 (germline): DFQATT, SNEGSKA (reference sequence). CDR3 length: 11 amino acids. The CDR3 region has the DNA TGCAGTGCAAGGACAGGGCACGAGCAGTACTTC. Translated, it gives CSARTGHEQYF.

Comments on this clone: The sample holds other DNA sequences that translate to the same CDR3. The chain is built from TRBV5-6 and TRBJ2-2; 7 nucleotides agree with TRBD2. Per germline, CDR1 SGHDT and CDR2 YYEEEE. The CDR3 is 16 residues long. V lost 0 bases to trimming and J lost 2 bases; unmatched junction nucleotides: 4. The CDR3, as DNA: TGTGCCAGCAGCTTGGGTCTAGCGGTAAACACCGGGGAGCTGTTTTTT. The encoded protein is CASSLGLAVNTGELFF.